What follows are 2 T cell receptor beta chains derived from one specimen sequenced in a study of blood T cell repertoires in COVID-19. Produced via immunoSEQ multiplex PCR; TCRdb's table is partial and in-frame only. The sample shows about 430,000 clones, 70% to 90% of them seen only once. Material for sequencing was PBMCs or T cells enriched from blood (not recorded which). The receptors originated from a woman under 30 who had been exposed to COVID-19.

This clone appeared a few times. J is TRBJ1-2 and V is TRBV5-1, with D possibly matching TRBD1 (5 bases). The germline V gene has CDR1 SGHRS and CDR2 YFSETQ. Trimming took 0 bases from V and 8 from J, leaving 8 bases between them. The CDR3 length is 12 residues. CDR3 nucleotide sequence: TGCGCCAGCAGCTTGGTAGGGGAAGGCTACACCTTC. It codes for CASSLVGEGYTF.

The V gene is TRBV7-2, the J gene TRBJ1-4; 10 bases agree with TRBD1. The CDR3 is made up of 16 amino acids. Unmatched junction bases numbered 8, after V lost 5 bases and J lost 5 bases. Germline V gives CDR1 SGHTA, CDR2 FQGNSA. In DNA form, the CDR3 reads TGTGCCAGCAGCAAGGGACAGGGGCACACCAATGAAAAACTGTTTTTT. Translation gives CASSKGQGHTNEKLFF.